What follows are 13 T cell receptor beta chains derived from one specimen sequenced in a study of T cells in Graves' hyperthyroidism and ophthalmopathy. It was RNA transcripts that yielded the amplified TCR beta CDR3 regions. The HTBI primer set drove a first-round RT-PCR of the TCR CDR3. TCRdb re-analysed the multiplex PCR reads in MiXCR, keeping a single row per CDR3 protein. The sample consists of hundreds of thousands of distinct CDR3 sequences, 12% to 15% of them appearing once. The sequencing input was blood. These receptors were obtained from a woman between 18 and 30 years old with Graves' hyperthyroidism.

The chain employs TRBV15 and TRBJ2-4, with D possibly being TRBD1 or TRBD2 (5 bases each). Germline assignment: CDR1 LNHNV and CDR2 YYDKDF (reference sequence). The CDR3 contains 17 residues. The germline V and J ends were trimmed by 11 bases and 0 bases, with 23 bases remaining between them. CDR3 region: CAAAQGRPTLAKNIQYF. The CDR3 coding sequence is TGTGCCGCCGCCCAGGGACGACCGACCTTAGCCAAAAACATTCAGTACTTC. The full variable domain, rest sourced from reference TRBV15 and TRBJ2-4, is DAMVIQNPRYQVTQFGKPVTLSCSQTLNHNVMYWYQQKSSQAPKLLFHYYDKDFNNEADTPDNFQSRRPNTSFCFLDIRSPGLGDTAMYLCAAAQGRPTLAKNIQYFGAGTRLSVL.

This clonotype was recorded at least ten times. DNA of the CDR3: TGTGCCAGCGAAGAGGGGGATTCACCCCTCCACTTT. Its protein is CASEEGDSPLHF. V is TRBV28 and J is TRBJ1-6, with D maybe TRBD1 (6 bases). Per germline, CDR1 MDHEN and CDR2 SYDVKM. CDR3 length: 12 residues. Trimming cost V 8 bases and J 8 bases, with 10 bases left between them.

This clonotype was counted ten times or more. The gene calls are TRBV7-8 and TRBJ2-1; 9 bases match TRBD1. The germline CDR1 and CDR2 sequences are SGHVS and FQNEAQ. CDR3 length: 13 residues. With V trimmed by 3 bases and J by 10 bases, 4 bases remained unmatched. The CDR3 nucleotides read TGTGCCAGCAGCTTCAGACAGGGGGACGAGCAGTTCTTC. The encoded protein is CASSFRQGDEQFF.

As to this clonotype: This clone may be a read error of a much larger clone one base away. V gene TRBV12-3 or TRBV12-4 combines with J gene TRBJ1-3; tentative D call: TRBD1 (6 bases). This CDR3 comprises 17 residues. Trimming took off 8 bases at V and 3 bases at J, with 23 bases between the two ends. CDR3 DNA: TGTGCCAGCGGGGGTTACAGGGCACGGGGCTTTGGAAACACCATATATTTT. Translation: CASGGYRARGFGNTIYF.

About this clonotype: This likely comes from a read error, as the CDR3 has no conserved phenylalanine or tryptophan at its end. CDR3 bases: TGTGCCAGCAGCTTATCTCAGAGTAGCACAGATACGCAGTATCTT. It is translated as CASSLSQSSTDTQYL. The chain recombines TRBV7-3 with TRBJ2-3, with unresolved D. The germline V gene encodes CDR1 SGHTA and CDR2 FQGTGA. The CDR3 runs 15 residues. The V gene lost 2 bases and the J gene lost 0 bases, with 9 bases spanning the gap.

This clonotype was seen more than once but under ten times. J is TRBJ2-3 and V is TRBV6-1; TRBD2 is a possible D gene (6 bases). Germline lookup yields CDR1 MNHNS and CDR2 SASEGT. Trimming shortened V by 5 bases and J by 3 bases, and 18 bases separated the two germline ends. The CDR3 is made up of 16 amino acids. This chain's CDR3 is CASSYYLGGGTDTQYF. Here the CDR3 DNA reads TGTGCCAGCAGTTATTACCTGGGAGGAGGGACAGATACGCAGTATTTT.

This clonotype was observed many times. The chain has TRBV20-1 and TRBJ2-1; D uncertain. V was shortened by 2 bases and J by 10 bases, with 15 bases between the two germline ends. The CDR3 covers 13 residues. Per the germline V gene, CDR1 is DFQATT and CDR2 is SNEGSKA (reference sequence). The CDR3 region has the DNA TGCAGTGCTAGAAGCAGTTTCAGTCGGGAGCAGTTCTTC. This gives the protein CSARSSFSREQFF.

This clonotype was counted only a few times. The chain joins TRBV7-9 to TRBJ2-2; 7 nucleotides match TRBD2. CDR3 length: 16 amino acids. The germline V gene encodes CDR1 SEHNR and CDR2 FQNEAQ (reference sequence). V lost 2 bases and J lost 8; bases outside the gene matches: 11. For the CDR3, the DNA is TGTGCCAGCAGCTTATACCTAGCGGCATCTTTAGGGGAGCTGTTTTTT. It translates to CASSLYLAASLGELFF.

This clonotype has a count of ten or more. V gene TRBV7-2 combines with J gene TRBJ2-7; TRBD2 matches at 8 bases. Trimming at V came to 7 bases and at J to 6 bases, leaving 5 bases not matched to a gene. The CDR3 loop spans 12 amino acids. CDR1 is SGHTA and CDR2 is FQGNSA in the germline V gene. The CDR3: CASTLGGGEQYF. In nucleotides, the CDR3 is TGTGCCAGCACCCTCGGGGGGGGCGAGCAGTACTTC.

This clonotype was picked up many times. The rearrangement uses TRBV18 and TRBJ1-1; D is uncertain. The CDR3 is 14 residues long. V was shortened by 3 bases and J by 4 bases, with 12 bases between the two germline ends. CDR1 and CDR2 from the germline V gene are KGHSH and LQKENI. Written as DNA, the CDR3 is TGTGCCAGCTCACCCTCCACCGAAGGCACTGAAGCTTTCTTT. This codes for CASSPSTEGTEAFF.

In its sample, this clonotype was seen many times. CDR3: CSASVASGSADTQYF. CDR3 sequence (DNA): TGCAGTGCTAGTGTCGCTAGCGGGAGTGCAGATACGCAGTATTTT. This chain uses TRBV20-1 with TRBJ2-3, with 10 bases matching TRBD2. With V trimmed by 3 bases and J by 4 bases, 7 bases remained unmatched. This CDR3 comprises 15 residues. Germline-derived CDR1 and CDR2 are DFQATT and SNEGSKA (reference sequence).

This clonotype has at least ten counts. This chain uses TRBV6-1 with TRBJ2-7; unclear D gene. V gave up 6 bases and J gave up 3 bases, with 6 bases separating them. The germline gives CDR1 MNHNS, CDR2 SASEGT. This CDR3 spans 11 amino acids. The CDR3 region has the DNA TGTGCCAGCAGACAGAGCTACGAGCAGTACTTC. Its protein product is CASRQSYEQYF.

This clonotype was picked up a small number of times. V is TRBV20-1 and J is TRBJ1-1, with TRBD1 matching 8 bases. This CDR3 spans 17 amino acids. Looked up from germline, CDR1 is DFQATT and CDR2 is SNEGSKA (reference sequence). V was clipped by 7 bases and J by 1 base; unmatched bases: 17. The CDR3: CSVEGQGDGEWNTEAFF. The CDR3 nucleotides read TGCAGTGTAGAAGGACAGGGAGACGGTGAATGGAACACTGAAGCTTTCTTT.